The present TCR beta chain was sequenced within a study of cytomegalovirus exposure and HLA in healthy donors. For the study at large: Earlier work reported roughly 120 million unique TCR beta sequences from about 179 million T cells. Points from the study as a whole: Sequencing depth across donors, presence/absence analyses assumed, was roughly uniform.

This PCR relied on a set of 60 Vbeta primers and 13 Jbeta primers. Authors' analysis steps: As a later analysis found, there were 70 million to 80 million unique TCR beta chains, of which about 10 million were shared. Data came from immunoSEQ multiplex PCR; TCRdb stores just in-frame clones and leaves some out. V and J calls plus clone size are reproduced from that table; the DNA served to infer D and trimming. The sample shows 100,000 to 150,000 clones, about 74% of them seen only once. Details on this clone: Its antigen is unknown.

Deletions cut 0 bases from V and 0 bases from J, with 13 bases between. The CDR3 covers 16 residues. Germline CDR1 reads SGHNT; CDR2 reads YYREEE (reference sequence). Donors consisted of healthy bone marrow donors. V is TRBV5-4 and J is TRBJ2-7; D is perhaps TRBD2 (5 bases). The specimen was PBMCs. This receptor was identified in a woman aged 45 to 65 in good health and CMV-seropositive. CDR3 residues: CASSLAPGISSYEQYF. CDR3 bases: TGTGCCAGCAGCTTGGCTCCCGGGATCAGCTCCTACGAGCAGTACTTC.